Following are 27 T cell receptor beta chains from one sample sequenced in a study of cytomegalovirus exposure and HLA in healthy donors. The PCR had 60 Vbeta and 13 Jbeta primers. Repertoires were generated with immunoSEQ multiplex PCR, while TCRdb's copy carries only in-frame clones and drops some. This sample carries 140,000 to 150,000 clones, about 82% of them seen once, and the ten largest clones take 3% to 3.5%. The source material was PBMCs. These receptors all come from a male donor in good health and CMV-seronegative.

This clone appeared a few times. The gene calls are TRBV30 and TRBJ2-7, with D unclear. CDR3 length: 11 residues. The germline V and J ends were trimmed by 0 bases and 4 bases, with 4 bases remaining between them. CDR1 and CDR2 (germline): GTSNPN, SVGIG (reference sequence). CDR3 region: CAWSVQYEQYF. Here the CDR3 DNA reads TGTGCCTGGAGTGTACAGTACGAGCAGTACTTC.

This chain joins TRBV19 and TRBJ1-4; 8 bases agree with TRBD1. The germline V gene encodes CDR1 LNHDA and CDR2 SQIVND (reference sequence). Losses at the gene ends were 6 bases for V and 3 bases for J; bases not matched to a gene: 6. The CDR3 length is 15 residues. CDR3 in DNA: TGTGCCAGTAGCGACAGGGGCTTATCTAATGAAAAACTGTTTTTT. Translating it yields CASSDRGLSNEKLFF.

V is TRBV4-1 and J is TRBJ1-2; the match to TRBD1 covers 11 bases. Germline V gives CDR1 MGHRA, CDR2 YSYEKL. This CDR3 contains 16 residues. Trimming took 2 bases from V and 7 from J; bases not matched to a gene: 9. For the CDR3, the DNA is TGCGCCAGCAGCCAACTCGGGACAGGGGGGAATAGTGGCTACACCTTC. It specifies CASSQLGTGGNSGYTF.

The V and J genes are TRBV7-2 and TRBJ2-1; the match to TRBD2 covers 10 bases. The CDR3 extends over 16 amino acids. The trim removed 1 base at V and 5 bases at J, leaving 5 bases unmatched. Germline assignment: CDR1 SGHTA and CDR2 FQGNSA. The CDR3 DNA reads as TGTGCCAGCAGCTTAGTACTAGCGGGGATAAACAATGAGCAGTTCTTC. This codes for CASSLVLAGINNEQFF.

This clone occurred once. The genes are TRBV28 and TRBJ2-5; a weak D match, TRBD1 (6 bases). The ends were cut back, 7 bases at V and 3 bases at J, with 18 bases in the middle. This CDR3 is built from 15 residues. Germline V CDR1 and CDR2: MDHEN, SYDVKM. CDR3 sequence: CASIQGGLGEETQYF. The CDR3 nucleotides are TGTGCCAGCATCCAAGGGGGATTAGGAGAAGAGACCCAGTACTTC.

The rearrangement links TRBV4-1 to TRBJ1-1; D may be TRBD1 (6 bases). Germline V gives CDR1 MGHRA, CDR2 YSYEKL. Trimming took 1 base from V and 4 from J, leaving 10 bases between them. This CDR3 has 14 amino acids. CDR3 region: CASSQGWGLTEAFF. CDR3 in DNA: TGCGCCAGCAGCCAAGGTTGGGGGCTCACTGAAGCTTTCTTT.

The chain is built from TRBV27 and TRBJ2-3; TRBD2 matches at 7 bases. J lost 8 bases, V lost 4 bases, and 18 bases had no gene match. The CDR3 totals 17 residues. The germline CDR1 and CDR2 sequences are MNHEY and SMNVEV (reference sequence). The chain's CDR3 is CASSSPFSSGATRTQYF. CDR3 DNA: TGTGCCAGCAGTTCCCCTTTTTCCAGCGGGGCCACTCGTACGCAGTATTTT.

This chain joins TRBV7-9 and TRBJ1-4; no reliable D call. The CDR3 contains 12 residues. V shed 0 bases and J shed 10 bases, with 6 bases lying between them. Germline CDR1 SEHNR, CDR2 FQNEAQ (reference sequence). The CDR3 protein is CASSLAFGKLFF. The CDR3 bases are TGTGCCAGCAGCTTAGCTTTCGGAAAACTGTTTTTT.

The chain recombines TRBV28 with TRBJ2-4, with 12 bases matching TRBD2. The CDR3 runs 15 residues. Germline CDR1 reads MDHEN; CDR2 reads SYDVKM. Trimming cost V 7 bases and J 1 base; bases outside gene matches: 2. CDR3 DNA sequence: TGTGCCAGCACCACTAGCGGGAGGGCCAAAAACATTCAGTACTTC. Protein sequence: CASTTSGRAKNIQYF.

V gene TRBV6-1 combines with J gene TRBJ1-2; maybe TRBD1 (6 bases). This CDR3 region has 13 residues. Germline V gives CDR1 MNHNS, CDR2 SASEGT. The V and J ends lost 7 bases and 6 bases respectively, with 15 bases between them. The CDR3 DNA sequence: TGTGCCAGCACCCCCTTGGGGGCACATGGCTACACCTTC. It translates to CASTPLGAHGYTF.

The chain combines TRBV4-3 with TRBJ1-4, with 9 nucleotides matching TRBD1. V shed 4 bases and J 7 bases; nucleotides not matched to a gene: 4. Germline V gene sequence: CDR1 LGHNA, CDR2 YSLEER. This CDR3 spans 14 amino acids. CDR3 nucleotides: TGCGCCAGCAGCCGGGACAGGGATAGTGAAAAACTGTTTTTT. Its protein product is CASSRDRDSEKLFF.

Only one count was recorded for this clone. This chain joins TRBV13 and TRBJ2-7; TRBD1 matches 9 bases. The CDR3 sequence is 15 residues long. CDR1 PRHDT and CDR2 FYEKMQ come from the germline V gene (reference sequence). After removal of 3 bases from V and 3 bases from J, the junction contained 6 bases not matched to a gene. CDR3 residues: CASSFVGTGLYEQYF. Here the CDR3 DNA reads TGTGCCAGCAGCTTTGTGGGGACAGGGCTCTACGAGCAGTACTTC.

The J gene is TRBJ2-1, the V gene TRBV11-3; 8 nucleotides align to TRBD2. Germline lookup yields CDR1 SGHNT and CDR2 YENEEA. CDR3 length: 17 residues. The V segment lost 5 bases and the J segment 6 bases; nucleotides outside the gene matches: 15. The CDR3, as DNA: TGTGCCAGCAGCCCCCCGGGGAAGCGGGAGCTGGTCAATGAGCAGTTCTTC. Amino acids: CASSPPGKRELVNEQFF.

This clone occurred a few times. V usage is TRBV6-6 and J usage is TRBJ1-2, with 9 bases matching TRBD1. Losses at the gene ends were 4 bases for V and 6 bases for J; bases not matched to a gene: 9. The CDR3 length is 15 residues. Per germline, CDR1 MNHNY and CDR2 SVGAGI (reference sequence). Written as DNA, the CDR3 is TGTGCCAGCAGTTTCCGACAGGGGGGGAGGAATGGCTACACCTTC. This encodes CASSFRQGGRNGYTF.

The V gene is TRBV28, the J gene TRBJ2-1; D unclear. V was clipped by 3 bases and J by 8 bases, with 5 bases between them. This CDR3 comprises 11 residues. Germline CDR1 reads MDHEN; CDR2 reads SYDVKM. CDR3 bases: TGTGCCAGCAGTTTCATTTATGAGCAGTTCTTC. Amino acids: CASSFIYEQFF.

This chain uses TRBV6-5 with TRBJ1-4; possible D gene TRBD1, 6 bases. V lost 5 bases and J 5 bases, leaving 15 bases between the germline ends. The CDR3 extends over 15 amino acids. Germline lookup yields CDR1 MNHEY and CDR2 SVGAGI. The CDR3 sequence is CASSLRQAGNEKLFF. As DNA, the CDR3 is TGTGCCAGCAGTCTTCGACAGGCAGGAAATGAAAAACTGTTTTTT.

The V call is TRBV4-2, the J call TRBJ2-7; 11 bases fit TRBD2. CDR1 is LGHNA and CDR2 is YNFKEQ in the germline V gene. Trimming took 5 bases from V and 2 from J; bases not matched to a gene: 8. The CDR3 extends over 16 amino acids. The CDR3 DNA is TGTGCCAGCAGCGCGGCCGGGACTAGCGGCCCCTACGAGCAGTACTTC. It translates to CASSAAGTSGPYEQYF.

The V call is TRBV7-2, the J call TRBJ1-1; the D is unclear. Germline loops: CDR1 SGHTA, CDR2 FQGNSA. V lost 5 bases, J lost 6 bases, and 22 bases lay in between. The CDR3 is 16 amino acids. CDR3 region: CASSHIQWVRESEAFF. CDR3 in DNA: TGTGCCAGCAGCCATATTCAGTGGGTACGGGAGTCTGAAGCTTTCTTT. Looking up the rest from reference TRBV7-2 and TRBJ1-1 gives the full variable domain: GAGVSQSPSNKVTEKGKDVELRCDPISGHTALYWYRQSLGQGLEFLIYFQGNSAPDKSGLPSDRFSAERTGGSVSTLTIQRTQQEDSAVYLCASSHIQWVRESEAFFGQGTRLTVV.

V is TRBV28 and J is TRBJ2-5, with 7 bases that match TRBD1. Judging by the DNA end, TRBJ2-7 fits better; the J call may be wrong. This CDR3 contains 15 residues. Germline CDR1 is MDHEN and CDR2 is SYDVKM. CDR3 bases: TGTGCCAGCAGTTCCCGGGGACAGTCCCTCTACGAGCAGTACTTC. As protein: CASSSRGQSLYEQYF.

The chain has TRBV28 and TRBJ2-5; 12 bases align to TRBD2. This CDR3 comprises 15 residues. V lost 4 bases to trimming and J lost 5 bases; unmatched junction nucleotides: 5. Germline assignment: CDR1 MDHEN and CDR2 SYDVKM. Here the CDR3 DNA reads TGTGCCAGCAGTTCTAGCGGGAGGGCCGGGGAGACCCAGTACTTC. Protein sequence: CASSSSGRAGETQYF.

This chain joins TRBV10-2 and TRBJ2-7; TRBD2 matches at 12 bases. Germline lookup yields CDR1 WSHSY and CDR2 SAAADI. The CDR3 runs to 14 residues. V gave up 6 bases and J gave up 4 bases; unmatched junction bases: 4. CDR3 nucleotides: TGCGCCAGCAGGGGGACTAGCGGGCTGTACGAGCAGTACTTC. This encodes CASRGTSGLYEQYF.

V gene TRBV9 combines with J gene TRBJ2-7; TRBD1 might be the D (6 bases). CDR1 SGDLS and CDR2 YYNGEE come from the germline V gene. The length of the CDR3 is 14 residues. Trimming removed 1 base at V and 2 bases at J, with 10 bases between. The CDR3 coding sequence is TGTGCCAGCAGCGTAAGTAACAGGGCCTACGAGCAGTACTTC. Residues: CASSVSNRAYEQYF. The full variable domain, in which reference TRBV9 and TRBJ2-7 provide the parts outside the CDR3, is DSGVTQTPKHLITATGQRVTLRCSPRSGDLSVYWYQQSLDQGLQFLIQYYNGEERAKGNILERFSAQQFPDLHSELNLSSLELGDSALYFCASSVSNRAYEQYFGPGTRLTVT.

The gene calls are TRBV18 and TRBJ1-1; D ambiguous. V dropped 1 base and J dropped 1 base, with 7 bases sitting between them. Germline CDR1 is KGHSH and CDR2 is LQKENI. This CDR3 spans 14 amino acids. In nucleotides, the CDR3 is TGTGCCAGCTCACCACAGAGACAGAACACTGAAGCTTTCTTT. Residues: CASSPQRQNTEAFF.

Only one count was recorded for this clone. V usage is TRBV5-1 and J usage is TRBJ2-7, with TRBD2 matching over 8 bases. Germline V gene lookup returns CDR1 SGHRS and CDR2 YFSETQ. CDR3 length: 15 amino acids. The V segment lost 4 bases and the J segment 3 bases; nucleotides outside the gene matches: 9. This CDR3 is CASSPGVAGNYEQYF. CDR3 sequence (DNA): TGCGCCAGCAGCCCCGGGGTAGCGGGAAACTACGAGCAGTACTTC.

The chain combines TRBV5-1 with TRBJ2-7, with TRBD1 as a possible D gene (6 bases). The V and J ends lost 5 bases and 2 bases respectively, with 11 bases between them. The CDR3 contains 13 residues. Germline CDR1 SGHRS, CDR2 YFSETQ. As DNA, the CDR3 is TGCGCCAGCAGGCTGACAGGCGCCTACGAGCAGTACTTC. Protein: CASRLTGAYEQYF.

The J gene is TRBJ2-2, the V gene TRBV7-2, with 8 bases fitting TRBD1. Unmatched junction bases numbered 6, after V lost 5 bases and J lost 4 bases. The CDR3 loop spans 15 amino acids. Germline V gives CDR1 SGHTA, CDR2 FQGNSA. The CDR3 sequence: CASSTGTGSTGELFF. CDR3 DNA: TGTGCCAGCAGCACCGGGACAGGCAGCACCGGGGAGCTGTTTTTT.

The CDR3 here is CASSLGGLAGSPLHF. DNA of the CDR3: TGTGCCAGCAGCTTAGGCGGCCTCGCGGGATCACCCCTCCACTTT. V usage is TRBV7-9 and J usage is TRBJ1-6; D gene uncertain. V gave up 1 base and J gave up 10 bases, with 14 bases separating them. There are 15 residues in the CDR3. Per the germline V gene, CDR1 is SEHNR and CDR2 is FQNEAQ (reference sequence).